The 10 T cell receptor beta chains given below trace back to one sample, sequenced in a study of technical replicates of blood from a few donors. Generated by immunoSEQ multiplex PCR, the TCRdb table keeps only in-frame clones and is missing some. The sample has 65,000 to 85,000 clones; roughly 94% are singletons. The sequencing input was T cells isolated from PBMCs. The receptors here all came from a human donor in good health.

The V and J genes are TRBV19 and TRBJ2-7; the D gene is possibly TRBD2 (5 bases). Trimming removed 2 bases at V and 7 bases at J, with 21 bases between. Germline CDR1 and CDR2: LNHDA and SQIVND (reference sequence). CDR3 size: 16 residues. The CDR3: CASSILSLAVYEEQYF. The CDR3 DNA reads TGTGCCAGTAGTATACTTTCTCTAGCTGTTTATGAGGAGCAGTACTTC.

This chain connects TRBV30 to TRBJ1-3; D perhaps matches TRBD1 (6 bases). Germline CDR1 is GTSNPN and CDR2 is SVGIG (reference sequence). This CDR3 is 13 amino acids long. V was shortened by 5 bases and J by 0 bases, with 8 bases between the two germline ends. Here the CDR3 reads CAWGQFSGNTIYF. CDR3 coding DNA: TGTGCCTGGGGACAGTTCTCTGGAAACACCATATATTTT.

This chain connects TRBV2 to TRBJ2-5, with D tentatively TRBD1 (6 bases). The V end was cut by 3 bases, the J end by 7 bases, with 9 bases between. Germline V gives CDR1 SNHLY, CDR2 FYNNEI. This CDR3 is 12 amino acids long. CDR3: CASSEAGVTQYF. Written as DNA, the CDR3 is TGTGCCAGCAGTGAGGCAGGGGTGACCCAGTACTTC.

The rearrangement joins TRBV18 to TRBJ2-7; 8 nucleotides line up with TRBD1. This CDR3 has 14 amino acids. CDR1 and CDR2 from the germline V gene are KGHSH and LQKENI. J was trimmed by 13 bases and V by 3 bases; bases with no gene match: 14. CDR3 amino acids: CASSPGTGPTYLYF. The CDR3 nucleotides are TGTGCCAGCTCACCCGGGACAGGTCCAACTTACCTCTACTTC.

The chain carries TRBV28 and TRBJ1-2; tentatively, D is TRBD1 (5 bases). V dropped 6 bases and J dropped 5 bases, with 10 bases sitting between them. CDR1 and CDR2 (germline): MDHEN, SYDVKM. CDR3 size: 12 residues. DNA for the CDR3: TGTGCCAGCAGCCAACAGGTTTATGGCTACACCTTC. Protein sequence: CASSQQVYGYTF.

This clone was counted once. The CDR3 protein is CASSHIYSTDTQYF. CDR3 sequence (DNA): TGCGCCAGCAGCCATATCTACTCCACAGATACGCAGTATTTT. The gene calls are TRBV4-1 and TRBJ2-3; D gene ambiguous. The CDR3 runs to 14 residues. Germline V gives CDR1 MGHRA, CDR2 YSYEKL. V was trimmed by 3 bases and J by 2 bases, leaving 9 bases between them.

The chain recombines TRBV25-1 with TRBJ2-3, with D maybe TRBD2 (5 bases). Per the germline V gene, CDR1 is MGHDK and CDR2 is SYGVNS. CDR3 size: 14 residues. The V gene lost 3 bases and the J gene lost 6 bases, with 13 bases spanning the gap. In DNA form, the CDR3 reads TGTGCCAGCAGTGACCGAGGGAGATTGGATACGCAGTATTTT. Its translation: CASSDRGRLDTQYF.

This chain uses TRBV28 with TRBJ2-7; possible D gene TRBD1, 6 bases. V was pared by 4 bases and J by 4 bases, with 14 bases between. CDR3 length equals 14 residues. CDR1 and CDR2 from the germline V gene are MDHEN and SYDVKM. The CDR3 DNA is TGTGCCAGCAGTTCGAACAGGGAAATATACGAGCAGTACTTC. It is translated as CASSSNREIYEQYF.

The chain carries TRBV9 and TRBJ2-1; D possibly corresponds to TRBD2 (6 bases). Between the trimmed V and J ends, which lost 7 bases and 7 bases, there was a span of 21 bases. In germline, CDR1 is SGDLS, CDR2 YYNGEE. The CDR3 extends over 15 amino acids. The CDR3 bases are TGTGCCAGCTCCACGGAAGGCGGGGTAGGAAATGAGCAGTTCTTC. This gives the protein CASSTEGGVGNEQFF.

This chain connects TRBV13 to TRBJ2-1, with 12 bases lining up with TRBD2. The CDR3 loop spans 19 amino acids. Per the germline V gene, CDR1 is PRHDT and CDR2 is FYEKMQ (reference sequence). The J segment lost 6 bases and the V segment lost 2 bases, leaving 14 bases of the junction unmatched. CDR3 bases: TGTGCCAGCAGCTTATGGGGACTAGCGGGCGTAGTGCGTGCCAATGAGCAGTTCTTC. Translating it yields CASSLWGLAGVVRANEQFF.